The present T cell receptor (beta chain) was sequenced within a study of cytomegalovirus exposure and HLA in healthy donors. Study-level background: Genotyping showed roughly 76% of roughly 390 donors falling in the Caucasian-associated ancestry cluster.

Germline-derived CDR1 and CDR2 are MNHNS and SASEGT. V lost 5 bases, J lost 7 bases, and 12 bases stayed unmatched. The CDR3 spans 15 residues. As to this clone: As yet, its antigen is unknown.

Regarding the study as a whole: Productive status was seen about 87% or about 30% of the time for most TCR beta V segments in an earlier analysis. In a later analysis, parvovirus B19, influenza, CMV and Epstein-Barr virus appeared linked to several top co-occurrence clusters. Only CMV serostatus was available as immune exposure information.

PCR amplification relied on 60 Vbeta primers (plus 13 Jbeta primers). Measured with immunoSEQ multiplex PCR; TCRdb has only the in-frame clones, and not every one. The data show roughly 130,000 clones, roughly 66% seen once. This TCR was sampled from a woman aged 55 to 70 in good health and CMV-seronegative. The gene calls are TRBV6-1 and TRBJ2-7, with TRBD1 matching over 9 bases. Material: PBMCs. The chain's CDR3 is CASSQRDRAIREQYF. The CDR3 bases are TGTGCCAGCAGTCAGCGGGACAGGGCTATTAGGGAGCAGTACTTC.